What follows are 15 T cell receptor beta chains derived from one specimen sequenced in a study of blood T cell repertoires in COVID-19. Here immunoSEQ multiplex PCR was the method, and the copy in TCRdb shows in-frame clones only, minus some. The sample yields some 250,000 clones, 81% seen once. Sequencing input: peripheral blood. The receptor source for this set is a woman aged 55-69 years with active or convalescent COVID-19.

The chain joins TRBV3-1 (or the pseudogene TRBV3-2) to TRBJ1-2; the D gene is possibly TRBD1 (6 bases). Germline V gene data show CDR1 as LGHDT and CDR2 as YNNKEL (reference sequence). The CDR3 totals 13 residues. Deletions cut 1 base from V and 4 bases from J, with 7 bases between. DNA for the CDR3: TGTGCCAGCAGCCAAGGGACAGCCTATGGCTACACCTTC. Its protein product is CASSQGTAYGYTF.

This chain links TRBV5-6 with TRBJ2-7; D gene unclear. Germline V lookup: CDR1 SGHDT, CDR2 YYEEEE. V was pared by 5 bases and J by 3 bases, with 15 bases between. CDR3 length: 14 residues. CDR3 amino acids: CASRQTSPFYEQYF. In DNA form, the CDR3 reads TGTGCCAGCAGACAGACAAGCCCCTTCTACGAGCAGTACTTC. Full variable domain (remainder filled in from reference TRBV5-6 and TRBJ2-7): DAGVTQSPTHLIKTRGQQVTLRCSPKSGHDTVSWYQQALGQGPQFIFQYYEEEERQRGNFPDRFSGHQFPNYSSELNVNALLLGDSALYLCASRQTSPFYEQYFGPGTRLTVT.

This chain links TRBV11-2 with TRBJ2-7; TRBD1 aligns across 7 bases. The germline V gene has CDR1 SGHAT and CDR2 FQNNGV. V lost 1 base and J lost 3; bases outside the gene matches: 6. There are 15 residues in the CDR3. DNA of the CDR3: TGTGCCAGCAGCTTAGCCCGGGACAGTTTCTACGAGCAGTACTTC. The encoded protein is CASSLARDSFYEQYF.

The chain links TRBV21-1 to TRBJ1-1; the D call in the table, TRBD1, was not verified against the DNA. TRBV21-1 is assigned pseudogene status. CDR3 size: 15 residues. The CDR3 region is CASSKAGQGSTEAFF. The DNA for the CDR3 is TGTGCCAGCAGCAAGGCCGGACAGGGGAGCACTGAAGCTTTCTTT.

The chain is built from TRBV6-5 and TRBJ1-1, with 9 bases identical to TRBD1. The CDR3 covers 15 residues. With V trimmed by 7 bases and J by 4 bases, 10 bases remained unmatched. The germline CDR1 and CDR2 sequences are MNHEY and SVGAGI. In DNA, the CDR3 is TGTGCCAGCACTATCGTGACAGGGGGAAGCACTGAAGCTTTCTTT. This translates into CASTIVTGGSTEAFF.

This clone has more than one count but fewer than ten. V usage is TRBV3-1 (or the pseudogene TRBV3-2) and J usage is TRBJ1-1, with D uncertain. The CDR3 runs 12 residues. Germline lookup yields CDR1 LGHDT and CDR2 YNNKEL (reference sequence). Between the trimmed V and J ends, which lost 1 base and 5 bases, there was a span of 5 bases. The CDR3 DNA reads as TGTGCCAGCAGCCAAGCAGGTACTGAAGCTTTCTTT. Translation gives CASSQAGTEAFF.

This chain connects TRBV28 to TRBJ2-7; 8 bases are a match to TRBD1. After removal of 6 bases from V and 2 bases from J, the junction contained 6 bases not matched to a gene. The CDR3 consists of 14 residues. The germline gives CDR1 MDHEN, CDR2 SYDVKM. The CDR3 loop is CASSQGAPPYEQYF. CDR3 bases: TGTGCCAGCAGCCAGGGGGCGCCTCCCTACGAGCAGTACTTC.

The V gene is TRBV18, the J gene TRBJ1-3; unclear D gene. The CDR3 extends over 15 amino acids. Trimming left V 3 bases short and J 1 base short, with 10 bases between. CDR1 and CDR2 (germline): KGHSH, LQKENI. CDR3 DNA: TGTGCCAGCTCACCGCTAGAGGTTTCTGGAAACACCATATATTTT. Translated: CASSPLEVSGNTIYF.

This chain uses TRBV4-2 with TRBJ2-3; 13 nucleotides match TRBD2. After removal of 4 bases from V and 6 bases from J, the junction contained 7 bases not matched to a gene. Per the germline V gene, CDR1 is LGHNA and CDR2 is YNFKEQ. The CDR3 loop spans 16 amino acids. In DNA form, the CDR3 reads TGTGCCAGCAGCCGAGGCGGGACTAGCGGGGCCGATACGCAGTATTTT. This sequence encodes CASSRGGTSGADTQYF.

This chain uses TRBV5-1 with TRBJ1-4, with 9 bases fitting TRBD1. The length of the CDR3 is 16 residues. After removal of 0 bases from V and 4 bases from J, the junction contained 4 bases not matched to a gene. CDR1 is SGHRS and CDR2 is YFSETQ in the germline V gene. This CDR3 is CASSLGLGQGNEKLFF. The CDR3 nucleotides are TGCGCCAGCAGCTTGGGGCTGGGACAGGGTAATGAAAAACTGTTTTTT.

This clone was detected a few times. The CDR3 bases are TGTGCCAGCAGCTTAATGGCGGGACAGGGGTATGGCTACACCTTC. The encoded protein is CASSLMAGQGYGYTF. This chain connects TRBV7-3 to TRBJ1-2; TRBD1 agrees at 10 bases. V was clipped by 1 base and J by 5 bases; unmatched bases: 4. Germline values: CDR1 SGHTA, CDR2 FQGTGA. The CDR3 has 15 amino acids.

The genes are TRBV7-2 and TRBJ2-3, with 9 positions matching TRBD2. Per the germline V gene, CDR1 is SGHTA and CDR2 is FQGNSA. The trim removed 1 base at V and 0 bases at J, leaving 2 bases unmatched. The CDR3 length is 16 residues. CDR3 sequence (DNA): TGTGCCAGCAGCTTAGTCCTAGCGGGGAGCACAGATACGCAGTATTTT. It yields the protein CASSLVLAGSTDTQYF.

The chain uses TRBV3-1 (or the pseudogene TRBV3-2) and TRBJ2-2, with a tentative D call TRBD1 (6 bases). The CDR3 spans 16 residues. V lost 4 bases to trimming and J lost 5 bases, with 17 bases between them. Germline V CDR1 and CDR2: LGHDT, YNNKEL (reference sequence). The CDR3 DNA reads TGTGCCAGCAGCCCTGGGGGCACCACCCTTACCGGGGAGCTGTTTTTT. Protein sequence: CASSPGGTTLTGELFF.

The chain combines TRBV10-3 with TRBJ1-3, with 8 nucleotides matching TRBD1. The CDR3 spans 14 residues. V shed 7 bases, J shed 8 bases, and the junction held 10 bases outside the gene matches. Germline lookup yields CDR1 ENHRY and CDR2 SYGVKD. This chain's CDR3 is CAITMTDRADTIYF. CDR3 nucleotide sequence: TGTGCCATCACCATGACGGACAGGGCAGACACCATATATTTT.

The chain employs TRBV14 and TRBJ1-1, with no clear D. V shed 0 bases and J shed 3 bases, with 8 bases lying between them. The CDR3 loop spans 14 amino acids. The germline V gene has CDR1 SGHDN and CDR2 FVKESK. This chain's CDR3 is CASSQDSRHTEAFF. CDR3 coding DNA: TGTGCCAGCAGCCAAGATTCGAGGCACACTGAAGCTTTCTTT. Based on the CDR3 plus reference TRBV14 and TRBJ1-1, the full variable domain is EAGVTQFPSHSVIEKGQTVTLRCDPISGHDNLYWYRRVMGKEIKFLLHFVKESKQDESGMPNNRFLAERTGGTYSTLKVQPAELEDSGVYFCASSQDSRHTEAFFGQGTRLTVV.